Here is one T cell receptor beta chain with its context. This sample is part of a study of shared clonotypes between healthy human individuals. Using immunoSEQ multiplex PCR, the repertoire was profiled, and TCRdb retains in-frame clones only, with some absent. The table records about 480,000 clones, around 79% of them present only once. Germline CDR1 is SNHLY and CDR2 is FYNNEI. Trimming stripped 9 bases from V and 5 bases from J, with 16 bases between. The CDR3 totals 13 residues. Sequencing was done on a sample of PBMCs. The chain joins TRBV2 to TRBJ2-5, with a possible D match to TRBD2 (6 bases). The sequence came from a woman aged 35 to 49 in good health. Some clones in this sample may be carry-over from other donors' samples. The CDR3 is CASSREVAETQYF. The CDR3 DNA follows: TGTGCCAGTTCCAGGGAGGTAGCCGAGACCCAGTACTTC.